These T cell receptor beta chains were read from a single sample in a study of blood T cell repertoires in COVID-19. The assay was immunoSEQ multiplex PCR, and TCRdb's table has in-frame clones only and misses some. This table holds 250,000 to 350,000 clones, 85% found once. The sample comprised PBMCs or T cells enriched from blood (not recorded which). The receptors come from a woman between 45 and 60 years old who had recovered from COVID-19. CDR3s include the opening cysteine and the closing phenylalanine or tryptophan. Each record gives: D gene, J gene, clone size, V gene, CDR3 DNA, CDR3 protein. D genes are given only for firm matches. Size is omitted from some rows. Given values are once, few, many or a class for expanded clones.

>NA|TRBJ1-1|once|TRBV7-9
TGTGCCAGCAGCTTAGAAGGGGCAGATCTCTTGAACACTGAAGCTTTCTTT
CASSLEGADLLNTEAFF
>NA|TRBJ1-1|NA|TRBV14
TGTGCCAGCAGCCAAGTCGTTATCACTGAAGCTTTCTTT
CASSQVVITEAFF
>TRBD1|TRBJ1-2|NA|TRBV29-1
TGCAGCGTGGCGGACAGGGTGACTAACTATGGCTACACCTTC
CSVADRVTNYGYTF
>TRBD1|TRBJ2-3|NA|TRBV19
TGTGCCAGTAGTCCAGGGGGCGCCCTGGATACGCAGTATTTT
CASSPGGALDTQYF
>TRBD1|TRBJ1-2|once|TRBV3-1/TRBV3-2
TGTGCCAGCAGCCGGACAGGGGGTAACTATGGCTACACCTTC
CASSRTGGNYGYTF
>TRBD1|TRBJ2-7|NA|TRBV5-8
TGTGCCAGCAGCTTGGAATTGTGGGACAGCTTTTACTTC
CASSLELWDSFYF
>NA|TRBJ1-3|NA|TRBV14
TGTGCCAGCAGCTCAGGGGCTGGAAACACCATATATTTT
CASSSGAGNTIYF
>TRBD2|TRBJ2-1|NA|TRBV5-6
TGTGCCAGCAGCTTTCGGACTAGCGGGTCCTACAATGAGCAGTTCTTC
CASSFRTSGSYNEQFF
>NA|TRBJ2-1|NA|TRBV5-4
TGTGCCAGCAGCTTAACAGGGAATCGAAGGTTCTTC
CASSLTGNRRFF
>NA|TRBJ2-6|NA|TRBV7-3
TGTGCCAGCAGCTTAACCGGGGAATTCGCTGGGGCCAACGTCCTGACTTTC
CASSLTGEFAGANVLTF
>NA|TRBJ1-4|NA|TRBV7-9
TGTGCCAGCAGCTTATCACTGGCTAATGAAAAACTGTTTTTT
CASSLSLANEKLFF
>NA|TRBJ1-5|NA|TRBV30
TGTGCCTGGAGTGTAGGGGCACCCAGGCAGCCCCAGCATTTT
CAWSVGAPRQPQHF
>NA|TRBJ2-7|NA|TRBV7-9
TGTGCCAGCAGTGATAGGACGGTTAGCGGACCCTACGAGCAGTACTTC
CASSDRTVSGPYEQYF
>NA|TRBJ2-7|once|TRBV10-1
TGCGCCAGCAGTGAGAGCTACTATTTATACGAGCAGTACTTC
CASSESYYLYEQYF
>NA|TRBJ2-7|NA|TRBV18
TGTGCCAGCTCACCATCGGAGGGCCGATCCTACGAGCAGTACTTC
CASSPSEGRSYEQYF
>TRBD1|TRBJ2-7|NA|TRBV27
TGTGCCAGCAGTTACCTAGGACAGGGTGGCTACGAGCAGTACTTC
CASSYLGQGGYEQYF
>NA|TRBJ2-7|NA|TRBV2
TGTGCCAGCAGGACCGACAGCTCCTACGAGCAGTACTTC
CASRTDSSYEQYF
>NA|TRBJ2-7|NA|TRBV16
TGTGCCAGCAGCCTTTCGGACACGTACGAGCAGTACTTC
CASSLSDTYEQYF
>TRBD2|TRBJ2-7|NA|TRBV4-1
TGCGCCAGCAGCTTTAGACTAGCGGAATCCTCCTACGAGCAGTACTTC
CASSFRLAESSYEQYF
>NA|TRBJ2-1|NA|TRBV28
TGTGCCAGCAAAAGAACCGGAGGAGTATACAATGAGCAGTTCTTC
CASKRTGGVYNEQFF
>TRBD2|TRBJ2-7|NA|TRBV7-6
TGTGCCAGCAGCCGTACTAGCGGGGGAGCCTACGAGCAGTACTTC
CASSRTSGGAYEQYF
>NA|TRBJ1-3|few|TRBV2
TGTGCCAGCAGTGCACAGCTGACCTCTGGAAACACCATATATTTT
CASSAQLTSGNTIYF
>NA|TRBJ2-1|NA|TRBV4-3
TGCGCCAGCAGTCGAGCGGACTCCTACAATGAGCAGTTCTTC
CASSRADSYNEQFF
>TRBD1|TRBJ2-7|NA|TRBV7-2
TGTGCCAGCAGCGTGGACAGGGTCTACGAGCAGTACTTC
CASSVDRVYEQYF
>NA|TRBJ2-5|NA|TRBV18
TGTGCCAGCTCACCAGGCCTCCAAGAGACCCAGTACTTC
CASSPGLQETQYF
>NA|TRBJ2-7|NA|TRBV7-9
TGTGCCAGCAGCCTCACGGAGACCTACGAGCAGTACTTC
CASSLTETYEQYF
>NA|TRBJ1-1|NA|TRBV18
TGTGCCAGCTCACCACCCCCTAACACTGAAGCTTTCTTT
CASSPPPNTEAFF
>NA|TRBJ1-2|NA|TRBV19
TGTGCCAGTAGTTTTCCGGGAGTGGCGGATGGCTACACCTTC
CASSFPGVADGYTF